This entry is about one T cell receptor (beta chain). Profiling relied on immunoSEQ multiplex PCR, and the TCRdb table lists in-frame clones only, not all of them. Altogether around 70,000 clones are present, around 80% being singletons, with the ten largest covering about 4.7%. This entry is derived from a study of PD-L1 blockade in urothelial cancer. Study-level background: From about 2014, patients received atezolizumab, given as 1,200 mg intravenously every 3 weeks.

CDR3 length: 14 residues. Germline values: CDR1 PRHDT, CDR2 FYEKMQ (reference sequence). The J segment lost 3 bases and the V segment lost 7 bases, leaving 5 bases of the junction unmatched. The source of this sequence is a man aged 65 to 85 with urothelial cancer. The chain has TRBV13 and TRBJ2-7, with 11 bases that match TRBD2. The specimen was PBMCs, collected around atezolizumab (anti-PD-L1) treatment. Here the CDR3 reads CASTRLAGSYEQYF. DNA for the CDR3: TGTGCCAGCACCAGACTAGCGGGAAGCTACGAGCAGTACTTC.